Each of the 25 T cell receptor beta chains below was sequenced from the same sample in a study of blood T cell repertoires in COVID-19. The data were produced by immunoSEQ multiplex PCR, yet TCRdb's version contains in-frame clones alone and is incomplete. The table includes 150,000 to 200,000 clones, 75% to 90% detected once. Material: peripheral blood. These receptors originate from a woman aged 65 to 85 with COVID-19, enrolled during active disease.

The CDR3 nucleotides are TGTGCCAGCAGTTCCTTAACGAGGAACAATGAGCAGTTCTTC. Its protein is CASSSLTRNNEQFF. This chain joins TRBV27 and TRBJ2-1, with D hard to call. The CDR3 extends over 14 amino acids. Trimming cost V 4 bases and J 5 bases, with 12 bases left between them. Germline V gene data show CDR1 as MNHEY and CDR2 as SMNVEV (reference sequence).

The rearrangement joins TRBV5-1 to TRBJ2-5, with 8 bases lining up with TRBD1. This CDR3 has 15 amino acids. The V gene end was trimmed by 1 base and the J gene end by 2 bases; junction bases not matched to a gene: 4. CDR1 is SGHRS, CDR2 YFSETQ, per germline. The CDR3 sequence is CASSLSRTGQETQYF. Here the CDR3 DNA reads TGCGCCAGCAGCTTGAGCCGGACAGGGCAAGAGACCCAGTACTTC.

The rearrangement joins TRBV2 to TRBJ1-1; D is ambiguous. The CDR3 totals 14 residues. Trimming shortened V by 4 bases and J by 4 bases, and 13 bases separated the two germline ends. Germline-derived CDR1 and CDR2 are SNHLY and FYNNEI. CDR3 in DNA: TGTGCCAGCAGTGTACGGGGAGACGGCACTGAAGCTTTCTTT. Amino acids: CASSVRGDGTEAFF.

CDR3 sequence: CATRLGTQTYEQYF. The CDR3 DNA reads TGCGCCACACGTCTCGGGACTCAAACCTACGAGCAGTACTTC. The V call is TRBV10-2, the J call TRBJ2-7, with a possible D match to TRBD2 (6 bases). Germline lookup yields CDR1 WSHSY and CDR2 SAAADI. V dropped 10 bases and J dropped 2 bases, with 18 bases sitting between them. This CDR3 spans 14 amino acids.

The chain couples TRBV9 to TRBJ2-1; 12 bases map to TRBD2. V lost 3 bases and J lost 7; bases outside the gene matches: 14. This CDR3 has 18 residues. Germline CDR1 reads SGDLS; CDR2 reads YYNGEE. CDR3 amino acids: CASSESLAGGSPGNEQFF. The CDR3 nucleotides read TGTGCCAGCAGCGAAAGTCTAGCGGGAGGGTCTCCGGGGAATGAGCAGTTCTTC.

This clone has a single count. The gene calls are TRBV2 and TRBJ1-2, with a weak D call TRBD1 (6 bases). Trimming stripped 5 bases from V and 4 bases from J, with 11 bases between. The CDR3 extends over 13 amino acids. Germline CDR1 reads SNHLY; CDR2 reads FYNNEI. CDR3 DNA: TGTGCCAGCAGTTACAGGGTCGCCTATGGCTACACCTTC. This encodes CASSYRVAYGYTF.

The CDR3 spells CASIRYSDNWSGYTF. The CDR3 coding sequence is TGTGCCAGCATCCGCTACTCGGATAATTGGAGTGGCTACACCTTC. The genes are TRBV5-6 and TRBJ1-2; D gene uncertain. The germline CDR1 and CDR2 sequences are SGHDT and YYEEEE. The V end was cut by 6 bases, the J end by 7 bases, with 22 bases between. The CDR3 contains 15 residues.

This chain uses TRBV6-2 or TRBV6-3 with TRBJ1-4; D might be TRBD1 (6 bases). The germline V and J ends were trimmed by 2 bases and 8 bases, with 15 bases remaining between them. The CDR3 has 15 amino acids. Germline CDR1 is MNHEY and CDR2 is SVGEGT. The CDR3 nucleotides are TGTGCCAGCAGTTACGGGGGCATCGTGGCCGAAAAACTGTTTTTT. This gives the protein CASSYGGIVAEKLFF.

The chain is built from TRBV12-5 and TRBJ2-1; 13 positions match TRBD2. V was pared by 5 bases and J by 8 bases, with 9 bases of the junction left unmatched. The CDR3 sequence is 16 residues long. The germline CDR1 and CDR2 sequences are LGHNT and FRNRAP. Written as DNA, the CDR3 is TGTGCTAGTGGTCTTGGACTAGCGGGAGTCGGGGATGAGCAGTTCTTC. Translating it yields CASGLGLAGVGDEQFF. Full variable domain (outside the CDR3, taken from reference TRBV12-5 and TRBJ2-1): DARVTQTPRHKVTEMGQEVTMRCQPILGHNTVFWYRQTMMQGLELLAYFRNRAPLDDSGMPKDRFSAEMPDATLATLKIQPSEPRDSAVYFCASGLGLAGVGDEQFFGPGTRLTVL.

The rearrangement links TRBV14 to TRBJ1-5; a possible D gene is TRBD1 (6 bases). Trimming pared 1 base from V and 7 bases from J, leaving 11 bases between. CDR3 length: 14 amino acids. CDR1 and CDR2 (germline): SGHDN, FVKESK. Written as DNA, the CDR3 is TGTGCCAGCAGCCAAGGGACAGTAGGACAGCCCCAGCATTTT. This codes for CASSQGTVGQPQHF.

The table lists this clone with a few counts. The V gene is TRBV24-1, the J gene TRBJ2-4, with D possibly TRBD2 on 5 matching bases. V was cut by 3 bases and J by 9 bases, with 14 bases left in between. CDR3 length: 14 amino acids. The germline CDR1 and CDR2 sequences are KGHDR and SFDVKD. The CDR3 is CATSDARLASIQYF. The CDR3 DNA reads as TGTGCCACCAGTGATGCGCGTCTAGCATCCATTCAGTACTTC.

V is TRBV6-1 and J is TRBJ2-7, with 7 bases that match TRBD2. V was clipped by 2 bases and J by 6 bases; unmatched bases: 19. The CDR3 extends over 18 amino acids. Per germline, CDR1 MNHNS and CDR2 SASEGT. In DNA, the CDR3 is TGTGCCAGCAGTGAATTTTCCATGGGCATAGGGAGGGGACTCGAGCAGTACTTC. Its translation: CASSEFSMGIGRGLEQYF.

This chain links TRBV29-1 with TRBJ2-7; 7 bases fit TRBD2. CDR3 length: 13 amino acids. Germline V gene lookup returns CDR1 SQVTM and CDR2 ANQGSEA. V trimming: 4 bases; J trimming: 6 bases; junction bases outside the gene matches: 9. CDR3 sequence (DNA): TGCAGCGTTGTGGAGCGGGAATGGGGCGAGCAGTACTTC. Its translation is CSVVEREWGEQYF.

This chain connects TRBV6-5 to TRBJ2-2; maybe TRBD1 (5 bases). Trimming left V 8 bases short and J 0 bases short, with 7 bases between. CDR1 is MNHEY, CDR2 SVGAGI, per germline. The CDR3 runs to 13 residues. The CDR3 here is CASVGANTGELFF. In DNA, the CDR3 is TGTGCCAGCGTAGGGGCGAACACCGGGGAGCTGTTTTTT.

The chain joins TRBV5-4 to TRBJ2-7, with 10 bases lining up with TRBD2. Trimming removed 3 bases from V and 2 bases from J; junction bases left unmatched: 5. Germline loops: CDR1 SGHNT, CDR2 YYREEE (reference sequence). The CDR3 is made up of 15 amino acids. The CDR3 coding sequence is TGTGCCAGCAGCTACGGGACTAGCGTAACCTACGAGCAGTACTTC. It codes for CASSYGTSVTYEQYF. The whole variable domain, remainder taken from reference TRBV5-4 and TRBJ2-7, is ETGVTQSPTHLIKTRGQQVTLRCSSQSGHNTVSWYQQALGQGPQFIFQYYREEENGRGNFPPRFSGLQFPNYSSELNVNALELDDSALYLCASSYGTSVTYEQYFGPGTRLTVT.

In nucleotides, the CDR3 is TGTGCCAGCAGCCCGGACTTTATTTCTTACTACACCTTC. This translates into CASSPDFISYYTF. The gene calls are TRBV7-9 and TRBJ1-2; D remains unclear. The V gene lost 5 bases and the J gene lost 10 bases, with 17 bases spanning the gap. The CDR3 has 13 amino acids. The germline gives CDR1 SEHNR, CDR2 FQNEAQ (reference sequence). Filled out from reference TRBV7-9 and TRBJ1-2, the complete variable domain reads DTGVSQNPRHKITKRGQNVTFRCDPISEHNRLYWYRQTLGQGPEFLTYFQNEAQLEKSRLLSDRFSAERPKGSFSTLEIQRTEQGDSAMYLCASSPDFISYYTFGSGTRLTVV.

The chain combines TRBV4-1 with TRBJ2-7, with 14 bases matching TRBD2. The junction had 2 bases not matched to a gene; V was cut back by 5 bases and J by 2 bases. Germline CDR1 MGHRA, CDR2 YSYEKL. The CDR3 has 15 amino acids. For the CDR3, the DNA is TGCGCCAGCAGCTTGGGACTAGCGGGAGCCTACGAGCAGTACTTC. This translates into CASSLGLAGAYEQYF.

With respect to this clone: Other DNA sequences in this sample translate to the same CDR3. The gene calls are TRBV5-1 and TRBJ2-1, with TRBD2 matching 7 bases. This CDR3 is built from 15 residues. Germline V lookup: CDR1 SGHRS, CDR2 YFSETQ. After removal of 0 bases from V and 2 bases from J, the junction contained 2 bases not matched to a gene. The CDR3 DNA sequence: TGCGCCAGCAGCTTGGAGGGAGGGCCCTACAATGAGCAGTTCTTC. This encodes CASSLEGGPYNEQFF.

The chain has TRBV28 and TRBJ2-2, with 10 bases aligning to TRBD1. Trimming cost V 4 bases and J 6 bases; bases outside gene matches: 5. The CDR3 covers 15 residues. Per the germline V gene, CDR1 is MDHEN and CDR2 is SYDVKM. The CDR3 nucleotides are TGTGCCAGCAGTTCAGCCGGACAGGGGGCCGGGGAGCTGTTTTTT. Amino acids: CASSSAGQGAGELFF.

The CDR3, as DNA: TGTGCCTCCCAGGGACTAGCGGGAGCCTACGAGCAGTACTTC. Residues: CASQGLAGAYEQYF. The chain couples TRBV6-5 to TRBJ2-7; 14 bases match TRBD2. The germline CDR1 and CDR2 sequences are MNHEY and SVGAGI. This CDR3 is built from 14 residues. V dropped 11 bases and J dropped 2; count of bases not matched to a gene: 5.

The chain recombines TRBV29-1 with TRBJ2-7; 8 bases match TRBD1. V lost 5 bases and J lost 4; bases outside the gene matches: 13. This CDR3 is built from 15 residues. The germline gives CDR1 SQVTM, CDR2 ANQGSEA. This CDR3 is CSVLAGTGGGYEQYF. For the CDR3, the DNA is TGCAGCGTTTTAGCCGGGACAGGCGGCGGTTACGAGCAGTACTTC.

Only a few counts were recorded for this clone. The J gene is TRBJ2-7, the V gene TRBV28, with 9 bases matching TRBD2. The CDR3 runs to 16 residues. V gave up 8 bases and J gave up 2 bases; unmatched junction bases: 13. Germline CDR1 MDHEN, CDR2 SYDVKM. The chain's CDR3 is CASSGGASGTPYEQYF. In DNA form, the CDR3 reads TGTGCCAGCTCCGGGGGAGCTAGCGGGACCCCCTACGAGCAGTACTTC.

This chain connects TRBV18 to TRBJ1-2; 7 bases align to TRBD1. Germline V lookup: CDR1 KGHSH, CDR2 LQKENI. The V segment lost 6 bases and the J segment 2 bases; nucleotides outside the gene matches: 9. The CDR3 is made up of 15 amino acids. CDR3 region: CASSPRGQENYGYTF. The DNA of the CDR3 is TGTGCCAGCTCCCCGAGGGGGCAGGAGAACTATGGCTACACCTTC. Using reference TRBV18 and TRBJ1-2 for the parts outside the CDR3, the full variable domain is NAGVMQNPRHLVRRRGQEARLRCSPMKGHSHVYWYRQLPEEGLKFMVYLQKENIIDESGMPKERFSAEFPKEGPSILRIQQVVRGDSAAYFCASSPRGQENYGYTFGSGTRLTVV.

The rearrangement uses TRBV30 and TRBJ1-3; D unclear. The CDR3 length is 13 residues. Trimming removed 0 bases from V and 6 bases from J, with 9 bases in between. The V gene's germline CDR1 is GTSNPN and CDR2 SVGIG (reference sequence). The CDR3 spells CAWSVHKSNTIYF. CDR3 in DNA: TGTGCCTGGAGTGTACATAAATCAAACACCATATATTTT.

This clone was seen only once. The V call is TRBV5-1, the J call TRBJ1-1; 8 bases agree with TRBD1. The CDR3 covers 14 residues. Trimming cost V 4 bases and J 1 base; bases outside gene matches: 3. The V gene's germline CDR1 is SGHRS and CDR2 YFSETQ. The CDR3 DNA reads TGCGCCAGCAGCGACCAGGGGGCGAACACTGAAGCTTTCTTT. It translates to CASSDQGANTEAFF. The variable domain in full, with the rest retrieved from reference TRBV5-1 and TRBJ1-1, is KAGVTQTPRYLIKTRGQQVTLSCSPISGHRSVSWYQQTPGQGLQFLFEYFSETQRNKGNFPGRFSGRQFSNSRSEMNVSTLELGDSALYLCASSDQGANTEAFFGQGTRLTVV.